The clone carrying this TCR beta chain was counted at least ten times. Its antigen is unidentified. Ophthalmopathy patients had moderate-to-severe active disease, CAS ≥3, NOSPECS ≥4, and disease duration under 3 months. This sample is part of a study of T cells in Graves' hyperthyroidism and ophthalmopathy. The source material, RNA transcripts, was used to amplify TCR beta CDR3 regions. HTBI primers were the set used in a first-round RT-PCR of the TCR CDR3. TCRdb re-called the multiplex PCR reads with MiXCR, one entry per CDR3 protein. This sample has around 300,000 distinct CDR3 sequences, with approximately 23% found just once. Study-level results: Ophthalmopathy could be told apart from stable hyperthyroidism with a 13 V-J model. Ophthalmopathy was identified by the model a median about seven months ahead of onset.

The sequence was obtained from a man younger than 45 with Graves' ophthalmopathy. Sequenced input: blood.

CDR3 region: CSAQTGGTYNEQFF. DNA for the CDR3: TGCAGTGCTCAGACAGGGGGCACCTACAATGAGCAGTTCTTC. V gene TRBV20-1 combines with J gene TRBJ2-1, with 10 bases aligning to TRBD1. This CDR3 contains 14 residues. The V gene end was trimmed by 5 bases and the J gene end by 2 bases; junction bases not matched to a gene: 3. In germline, CDR1 is DFQATT, CDR2 SNEGSKA (reference sequence).